What follows is one T cell receptor beta chain and its context. Its target is not known. With 60 Vbeta and 13 Jbeta primers, the PCR was carried out. TCRdb's copy holds only in-frame clones and misses some; the assay was immunoSEQ multiplex PCR. The sample has roughly 99,000 clones; 70% to 80% are singletons. This sample was taken from a study of cytomegalovirus exposure and HLA in healthy donors. Study findings and constraints: The productive fraction for most TCR beta V segments was about 90% or about 30% in an earlier analysis.

Germline loops: CDR1 SGHRS, CDR2 YFSETQ. The trim removed 3 bases at V and 3 bases at J, leaving 10 bases unmatched. The CDR3 spans 16 residues. The V gene is TRBV5-1, the J gene TRBJ2-3; TRBD1 aligns across 7 bases. The receptor was isolated from a man in his late teens or twenties in good health and CMV-seronegative. Sequencing was performed on PBMCs. CDR3 in amino acids: CASSWGQLLTTDTQYF. CDR3 DNA: TGCGCCAGCAGCTGGGGACAGCTACTTACTACAGATACGCAGTATTTT.